These 16 T cell receptor beta chains were all obtained from the same sample, sequenced in a study of immune heterogeneity within non-small cell lung tumors. The TCR beta CDR3 region was amplified by multiplex PCR employing 32 V and 13 J primers. Via MiXCR, TCRdb re-called the multiplex PCR reads, giving one row per CDR3 protein. The table shows about 3,400 distinct CDR3 sequences, with roughly 35% occurring only once. The authors used about 540 ng of bulk tumor genomic DNA per sample as template. In surgery, several biopsies were collected from each primary tumor at widely spaced sites. Patients had untreated, newly diagnosed non-small cell lung cancer and underwent curative surgery. Sequenced material: lung tumor tissue. The receptors stem from a man in his 70s with non-small cell lung cancer.

The V and J genes are TRBV3-1 and TRBJ2-3; TRBD1 matches at 7 bases. This CDR3 contains 14 residues. Germline V gives CDR1 LGHDT, CDR2 YNNKEL (reference sequence). Trimming at V came to 7 bases and at J to 2 bases, leaving 6 bases not matched to a gene. The CDR3 DNA is TGTGCCAGCACCGTCCAGGGGGTCACAGATACGCAGTATTTT. Translation: CASTVQGVTDTQYF.

The rearrangement uses TRBV9 and TRBJ2-2, with D tentatively TRBD1 (5 bases). V dropped 1 base and J dropped 4 bases, with 14 bases sitting between them. The CDR3 length is 16 residues. Germline V gene data show CDR1 as SGDLS and CDR2 as YYNGEE. This CDR3 reads CASSVFGTQGTGELFF. CDR3 coding DNA: TGTGCCAGCAGCGTATTCGGCACCCAGGGCACCGGGGAGCTGTTTTTT.

This sequence joins TRBV9 and TRBJ1-3; D is undetermined. Trimming cost V 4 bases and J 1 base, with 6 bases left between them. Germline-derived CDR1 and CDR2 are SGDLS and YYNGEE. The CDR3 runs to 13 residues. The CDR3 loop reads CASSRGSGNTIYF. CDR3 bases: TGTGCCAGCAGCAGAGGTTCTGGAAACACCATATATTTT.

This clonotype ranks as large. The chain carries TRBV11-3 and TRBJ2-2, with D perhaps matching TRBD2 (7 bases). The CDR3 covers 14 residues. V was clipped by 4 bases and J by 7 bases, with 13 bases between them. Germline lookup yields CDR1 SGHNT and CDR2 YENEEA. CDR3 sequence reads: CASSSRGANGELFF. CDR3 nucleotides: TGTGCCAGCAGCTCCCGGGGGGCCAACGGGGAGCTGTTTTTT. The whole variable domain, remainder taken from reference TRBV11-3 and TRBJ2-2, is EAGVVQSPRYKIIEKKQPVAFWCNPISGHNTLYWYLQNLGQGPELLIRYENEEAVDDSQLPKDRFSAERLKGVDSTLKIQPAELGDSAVYLCASSSRGANGELFFGEGSRLTVL.

The chain uses TRBV6-1 and TRBJ1-1, with a tentative D call TRBD1 (6 bases). This CDR3 comprises 13 residues. In germline, CDR1 is MNHNS, CDR2 SASEGT. V was pared by 7 bases and J by 1 base, with 10 bases between. CDR3 residues: CASKGGGNTEAFF. The CDR3 DNA follows: TGTGCCAGCAAGGGAGGGGGGAACACTGAAGCTTTCTTT.

Judged by abundance, this clonotype is large. The CDR3 coding sequence is TGTGCCAGCAGCCAGATCGCGAATTCACCCCTCCACTTT. Its translation: CASSQIANSPLHF. This chain uses TRBV13 with TRBJ1-6; no clear D gene. The CDR3 loop spans 13 amino acids. Trimming took off 5 bases at V and 7 bases at J, with 9 bases between the two ends. CDR1 is PRHDT, CDR2 FYEKMQ, per germline (reference sequence).

This clonotype is large in the sample. The chain uses TRBV13 and TRBJ1-2; D is perhaps TRBD1 (6 bases). Looked up from germline, CDR1 is PRHDT and CDR2 is FYEKMQ (reference sequence). Trimming stripped 0 bases from V and 4 bases from J, with 15 bases between. There are 16 residues in the CDR3. This CDR3 reads CASSLGARGRSYGYTF. CDR3 coding DNA: TGTGCCAGCAGCTTAGGCGCCCGGGGGCGAAGCTATGGCTACACCTTC.

The rearrangement joins TRBV6-9 to TRBJ2-7, with a possible D match to TRBD1 (5 bases). Germline assignment: CDR1 MNHGY and CDR2 SVAAGI. Trimming took 4 bases from V and 4 from J, leaving 14 bases between them. There are 14 residues in the CDR3. CDR3 sequence (DNA): TGTGCCAGCAGTTGGCGACAGTTACAATACGAGCAGTACTTC. Translated, it gives CASSWRQLQYEQYF.

The chain combines TRBV20-1 with TRBJ2-3; 8 bases fit TRBD1. This CDR3 region has 14 residues. V trimming: 1 base; J trimming: 6 bases; junction bases outside the gene matches: 6. CDR1 DFQATT and CDR2 SNEGSKA come from the germline V gene (reference sequence). The CDR3 coding sequence is TGCAGTGCTAGAGGGCAGGGGGCAAGGGATACGCAGTATTTT. This codes for CSARGQGARDTQYF.

The chain recombines TRBV12-3 or TRBV12-4 with TRBJ2-2, with 8 bases lining up with TRBD1. CDR3 length equals 15 residues. V dropped 6 bases and J dropped 3; count of bases not matched to a gene: 6. The CDR3 spells CASREGQGDTGELFF. The CDR3 coding sequence is TGTGCCAGCAGGGAAGGACAGGGAGACACCGGGGAGCTGTTTTTT.

Only a few counts were recorded for this clonotype. The chain's CDR3 is CASSGPSLYEQYF. CDR3 nucleotides: TGTGCCAGTAGTGGACCTTCCCTGTACGAGCAGTACTTC. The chain uses TRBV19 and TRBJ2-7; D is undetermined. The CDR3 runs 13 residues. The germline V gene has CDR1 LNHDA and CDR2 SQIVND (reference sequence). Trimming pared 5 bases from V and 4 bases from J, leaving 12 bases between.

V and J are TRBV6-1 and TRBJ1-2, with D unresolved. V lost 2 bases, J lost 4 bases, and 5 bases lay in between. The germline gives CDR1 MNHNS, CDR2 SASEGT. This CDR3 region has 12 residues. CDR3 loop: CASSEWSYGYTF. In DNA form, the CDR3 reads TGTGCCAGCAGTGAATGGTCCTATGGCTACACCTTC.

This clonotype has just a few counts. The CDR3 protein is CASSLAMRGATKNEQFF. CDR3 DNA: TGTGCCAGCAGCTTAGCGATGCGCGGGGCTACTAAGAATGAGCAGTTCTTC. The chain couples TRBV7-9 to TRBJ2-1; a weak D match, TRBD2 (6 bases). Trimming shortened V by 0 bases and J by 7 bases, and 19 bases separated the two germline ends. Germline assignment: CDR1 SEHNR and CDR2 FQNEAQ (reference sequence). The CDR3 loop spans 17 amino acids. Complete variable domain (other parts from reference TRBV7-9 and TRBJ2-1): DTGVSQNPRHKITKRGQNVTFRCDPISEHNRLYWYRQTLGQGPEFLTYFQNEAQLEKSRLLSDRFSAERPKGSFSTLEIQRTEQGDSAMYLCASSLAMRGATKNEQFFGPGTRLTVL.

Worth noting for this clonotype: One end of the junction does not line up with germline, which may come from a read error. This chain uses TRBV20-1 with TRBJ1-2; TRBD1 agrees at 9 bases. Germline V gene sequence: CDR1 DFQATT, CDR2 SNEGSKA (reference sequence). The CDR3 runs 13 residues. DNA of the CDR3: TGCAGTGCAGGACAGGGGACTCTCTATAGCTACACCTTC. Translation gives CSAGQGTLYSYTF.

This clonotype was picked up a small number of times. The chain combines TRBV11-2 with TRBJ1-3; D is unresolved. The V gene lost 3 bases and the J gene lost 0 bases, with 3 bases spanning the gap. This CDR3 is built from 13 residues. Germline values: CDR1 SGHAT, CDR2 FQNNGV. The CDR3 DNA is TGTGCCAGCAGCTTCCTCTCTGGAAACACCATATATTTT. This gives the protein CASSFLSGNTIYF. Together with reference TRBV11-2 and TRBJ1-3, the CDR3 gives the full variable domain: EAGVAQSPRYKIIEKRQSVAFWCNPISGHATLYWYQQILGQGPKLLIQFQNNGVVDDSQLPKDRFSAERLKGVDSTLKIQPAKLEDSAVYLCASSFLSGNTIYFGEGSWLTVV.

In its sample, this clonotype ranks as medium-sized. The V and J genes are TRBV19 and TRBJ2-4, with 10 bases identical to TRBD2. The CDR3 loop spans 15 amino acids. Germline-derived CDR1 and CDR2 are LNHDA and SQIVND (reference sequence). J gave up 8 bases and V 1 base, and 5 bases lay outside the gene matches. The CDR3 sequence: CASSIGASGSYIQYF. The CDR3 coding sequence is TGTGCCAGTAGTATAGGCGCTAGCGGGAGTTACATTCAGTACTTC. The entire variable domain, with the rest obtained from reference TRBV19 and TRBJ2-4, is as follows: DGGITQSPKYLFRKEGQNVTLSCEQNLNHDAMYWYRQDPGQGLRLIYYSQIVNDFQKGDIAEGYSVSREKKESFPLTVTSAQKNPTAFYLCASSIGASGSYIQYFGAGTRLSVL.